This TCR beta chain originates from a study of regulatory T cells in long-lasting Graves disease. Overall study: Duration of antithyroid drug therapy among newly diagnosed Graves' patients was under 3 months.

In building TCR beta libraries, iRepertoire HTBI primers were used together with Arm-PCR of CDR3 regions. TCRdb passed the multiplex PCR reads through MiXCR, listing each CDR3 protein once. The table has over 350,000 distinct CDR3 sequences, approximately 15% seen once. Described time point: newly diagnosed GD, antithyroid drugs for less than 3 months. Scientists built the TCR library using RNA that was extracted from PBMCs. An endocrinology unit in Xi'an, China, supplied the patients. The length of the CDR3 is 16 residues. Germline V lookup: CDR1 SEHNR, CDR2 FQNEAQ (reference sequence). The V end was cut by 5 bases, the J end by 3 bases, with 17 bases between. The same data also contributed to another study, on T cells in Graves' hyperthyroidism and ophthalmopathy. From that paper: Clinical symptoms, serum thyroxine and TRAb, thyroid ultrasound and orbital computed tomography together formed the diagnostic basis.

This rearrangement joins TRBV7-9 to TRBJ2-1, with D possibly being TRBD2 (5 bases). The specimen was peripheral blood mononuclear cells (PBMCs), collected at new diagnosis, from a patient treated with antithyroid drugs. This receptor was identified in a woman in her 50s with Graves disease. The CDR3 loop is CASSPSLALGYNEQFF. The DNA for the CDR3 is TGTGCCAGCAGCCCCTCCCTAGCCCTTGGCTACAATGAGCAGTTCTTC.